The sample holds a few counts of the clone carrying this TCR beta chain. Antigen: not known. Through a sample-barcoded 5' primer and a J-beta primer mix, a second PCR was run for roughly 7 to 11 cycles. TCRdb processed the 5' RACE reads anew with MiXCR; each CDR3 protein has one entry. The sample includes about 720,000 distinct CDR3 sequences, 22% of them seen just once. The length of the CDR3 is 14 residues. The germline V gene has CDR1 MNHEY and CDR2 SVGEGT. Trimming removed 4 bases at V and 7 bases at J, with 14 bases between. This record comes from a study of blood T cells in healthy people across ages. Findings of the study overall: Underestimates were what the diversity estimates from one million T cells were considered to be.

The sample was blood. The sequence came from a man between 65 and 85 years old in good health. The gene calls are TRBV6-2 or TRBV6-3 and TRBJ1-5; D gene unclear. The CDR3 coding sequence is TGTGCCAGCAGTTTGGGCCCATCGGGACAGCCCCAGCATTTT. Translation gives CASSLGPSGQPQHF.